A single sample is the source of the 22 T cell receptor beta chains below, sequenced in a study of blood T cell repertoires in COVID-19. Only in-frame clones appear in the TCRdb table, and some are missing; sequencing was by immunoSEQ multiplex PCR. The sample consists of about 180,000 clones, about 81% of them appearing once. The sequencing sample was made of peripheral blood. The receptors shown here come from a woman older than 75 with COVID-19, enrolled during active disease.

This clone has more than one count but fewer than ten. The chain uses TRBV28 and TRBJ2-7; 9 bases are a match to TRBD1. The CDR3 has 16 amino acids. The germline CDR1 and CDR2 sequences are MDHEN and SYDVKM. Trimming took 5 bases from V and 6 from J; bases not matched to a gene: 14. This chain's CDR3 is CASSRSGGQGFGEQYF. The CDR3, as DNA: TGTGCCAGCAGTCGTTCGGGGGGACAGGGCTTCGGCGAGCAGTACTTC.

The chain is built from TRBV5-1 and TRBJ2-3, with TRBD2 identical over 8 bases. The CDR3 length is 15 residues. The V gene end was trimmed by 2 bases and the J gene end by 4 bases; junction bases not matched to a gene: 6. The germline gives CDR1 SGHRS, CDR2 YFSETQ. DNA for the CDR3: TGCGCCAGCAGCTTCGGGGGGGGCCCTCCAGATACGCAGTATTTT. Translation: CASSFGGGPPDTQYF.

Written as DNA, the CDR3 is TGTGCCAGCAGCTCCCCACTACAGGGAGCCCCCTACAATGAGCAGTTCTTC. Residues: CASSSPLQGAPYNEQFF. The chain links TRBV7-8 to TRBJ2-1; possible D gene TRBD1, 6 bases. With 4 bases removed from V and 2 bases from J, the gap between germline ends came to 18 bases. The CDR3 covers 17 residues. The germline V gene encodes CDR1 SGHVS and CDR2 FQNEAQ.

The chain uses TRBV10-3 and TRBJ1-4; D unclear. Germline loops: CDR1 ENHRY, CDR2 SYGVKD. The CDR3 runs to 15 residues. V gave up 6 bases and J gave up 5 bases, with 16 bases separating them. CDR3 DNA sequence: TGTGCCATCAGCGAGACTCTCTCCAAAAATGAAAAACTGTTTTTT. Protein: CAISETLSKNEKLFF.

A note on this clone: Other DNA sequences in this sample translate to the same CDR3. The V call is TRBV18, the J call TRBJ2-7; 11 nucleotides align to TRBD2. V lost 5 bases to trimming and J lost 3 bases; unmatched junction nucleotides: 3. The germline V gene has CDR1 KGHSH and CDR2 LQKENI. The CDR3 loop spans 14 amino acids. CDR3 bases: TGTGCCAGCTCATCCGGACTAGCGGGCTACGAGCAGTACTTC. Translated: CASSSGLAGYEQYF.

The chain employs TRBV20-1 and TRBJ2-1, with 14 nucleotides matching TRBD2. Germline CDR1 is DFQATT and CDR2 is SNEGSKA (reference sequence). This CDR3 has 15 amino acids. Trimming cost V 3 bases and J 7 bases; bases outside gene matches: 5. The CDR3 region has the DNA TGCAGTGCTAGTGACAGGACTAGCGGGGGGAATGAGCAGTTCTTC. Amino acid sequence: CSASDRTSGGNEQFF.

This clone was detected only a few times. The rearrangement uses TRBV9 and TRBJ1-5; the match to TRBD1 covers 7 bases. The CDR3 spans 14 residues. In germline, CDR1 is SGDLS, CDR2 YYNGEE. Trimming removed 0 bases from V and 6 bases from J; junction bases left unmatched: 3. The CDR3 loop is CASSVGPGGQPQHF. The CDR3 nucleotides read TGTGCCAGCAGCGTAGGTCCAGGGGGTCAGCCCCAGCATTTT.

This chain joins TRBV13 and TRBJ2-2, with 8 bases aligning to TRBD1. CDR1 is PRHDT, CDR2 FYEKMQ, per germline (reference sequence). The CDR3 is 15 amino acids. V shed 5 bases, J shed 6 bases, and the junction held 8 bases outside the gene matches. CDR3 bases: TGTGCCAGCAGCAGAGACAGGGGAGATTCCGGGGAGCTGTTTTTT. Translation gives CASSRDRGDSGELFF.

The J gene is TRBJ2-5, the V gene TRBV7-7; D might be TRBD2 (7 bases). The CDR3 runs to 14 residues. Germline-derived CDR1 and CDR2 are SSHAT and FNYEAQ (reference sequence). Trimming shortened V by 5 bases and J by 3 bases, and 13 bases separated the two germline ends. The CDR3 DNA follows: TGTGCCAGCAGCCTAGGGGGACTAAAAGAGACCCAGTACTTC. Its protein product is CASSLGGLKETQYF.

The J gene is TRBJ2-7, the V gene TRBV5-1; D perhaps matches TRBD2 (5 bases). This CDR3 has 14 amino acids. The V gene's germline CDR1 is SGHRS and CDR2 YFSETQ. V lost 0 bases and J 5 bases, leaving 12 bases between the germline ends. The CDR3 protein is CASSLDGSINEQYF. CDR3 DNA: TGCGCCAGCAGCTTGGATGGGAGTATTAACGAGCAGTACTTC. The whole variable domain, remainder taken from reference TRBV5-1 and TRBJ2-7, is KAGVTQTPRYLIKTRGQQVTLSCSPISGHRSVSWYQQTPGQGLQFLFEYFSETQRNKGNFPGRFSGRQFSNSRSEMNVSTLELGDSALYLCASSLDGSINEQYFGPGTRLTVT.

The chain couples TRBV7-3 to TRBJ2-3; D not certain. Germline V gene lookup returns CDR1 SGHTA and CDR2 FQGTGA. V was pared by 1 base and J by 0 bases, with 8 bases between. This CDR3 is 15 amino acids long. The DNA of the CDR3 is TGTGCCAGCAGCTTAAGAGGTGGAAGCACAGATACGCAGTATTTT. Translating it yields CASSLRGGSTDTQYF.

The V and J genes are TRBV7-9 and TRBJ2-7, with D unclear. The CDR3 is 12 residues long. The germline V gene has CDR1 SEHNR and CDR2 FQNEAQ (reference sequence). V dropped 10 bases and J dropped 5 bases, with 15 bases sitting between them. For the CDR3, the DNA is TGTGCCATCACCAGAGGTGATCACGAGCAGTACTTC. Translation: CAITRGDHEQYF.

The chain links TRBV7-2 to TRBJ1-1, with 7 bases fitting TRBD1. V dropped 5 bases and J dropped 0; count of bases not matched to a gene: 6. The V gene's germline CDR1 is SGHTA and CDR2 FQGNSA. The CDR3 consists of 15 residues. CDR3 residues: CASSKWDSLNTEAFF. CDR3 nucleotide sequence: TGTGCCAGCAGCAAATGGGACAGCCTGAACACTGAAGCTTTCTTT.

Here the CDR3 DNA reads TGCAGCGTTAGTCGCGGGGAAACTGAAGCTTTCTTT. As protein: CSVSRGETEAFF. The chain links TRBV29-1 to TRBJ1-1, with no clear D. Germline-derived CDR1 and CDR2 are SQVTM and ANQGSEA. Trimming removed 5 bases from V and 5 bases from J, with 12 bases in between. CDR3 length: 12 amino acids.

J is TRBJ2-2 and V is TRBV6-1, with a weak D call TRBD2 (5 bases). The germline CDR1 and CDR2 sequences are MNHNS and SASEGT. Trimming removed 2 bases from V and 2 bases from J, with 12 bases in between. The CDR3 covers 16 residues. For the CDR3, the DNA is TGTGCCAGCAGTGAAAGAGGGAGTTTAAACACCGGGGAGCTGTTTTTT. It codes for CASSERGSLNTGELFF.

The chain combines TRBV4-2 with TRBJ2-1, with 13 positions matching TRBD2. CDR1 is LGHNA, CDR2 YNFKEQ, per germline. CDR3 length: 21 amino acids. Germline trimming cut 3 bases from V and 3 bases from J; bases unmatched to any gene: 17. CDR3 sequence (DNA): TGTGCCAGCAGCCATACCGGGAGGACTAGCGGGAGATCTGGGGGCTACAATGAGCAGTTCTTC. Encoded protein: CASSHTGRTSGRSGGYNEQFF.

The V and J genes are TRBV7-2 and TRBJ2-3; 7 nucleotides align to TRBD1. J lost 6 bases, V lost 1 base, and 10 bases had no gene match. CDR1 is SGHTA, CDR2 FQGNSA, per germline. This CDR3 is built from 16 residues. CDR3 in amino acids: CASSLGDRPILDTQYF. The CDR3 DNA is TGTGCCAGCAGCTTAGGGGACAGACCCATTCTGGATACGCAGTATTTT. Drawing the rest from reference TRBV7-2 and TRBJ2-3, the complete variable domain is GAGVSQSPSNKVTEKGKDVELRCDPISGHTALYWYRQSLGQGLEFLIYFQGNSAPDKSGLPSDRFSAERTGGSVSTLTIQRTQQEDSAVYLCASSLGDRPILDTQYFGPGTRLTVL.

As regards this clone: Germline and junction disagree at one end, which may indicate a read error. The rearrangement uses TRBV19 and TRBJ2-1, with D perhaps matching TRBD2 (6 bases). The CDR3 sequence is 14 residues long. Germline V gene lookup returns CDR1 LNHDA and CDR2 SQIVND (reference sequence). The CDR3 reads CASRGGPGNTEEFF. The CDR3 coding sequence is TGTGCCAGTAGGGGAGGCCCGGGAAACACTGAGGAGTTCTTC.

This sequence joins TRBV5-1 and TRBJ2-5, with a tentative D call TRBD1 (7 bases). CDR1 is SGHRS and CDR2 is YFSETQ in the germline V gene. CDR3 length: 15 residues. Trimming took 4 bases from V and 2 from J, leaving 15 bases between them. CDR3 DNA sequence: TGCGCCAGCAGCACGCGCCCAGGGGGGCAAGAGACCCAGTACTTC. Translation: CASSTRPGGQETQYF.

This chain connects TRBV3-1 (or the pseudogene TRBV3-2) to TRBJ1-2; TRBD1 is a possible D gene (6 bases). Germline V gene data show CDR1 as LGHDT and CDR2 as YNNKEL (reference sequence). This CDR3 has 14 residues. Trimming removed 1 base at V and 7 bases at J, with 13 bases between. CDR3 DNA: TGTGCCAGCAGCCAAGGAGGGGGGGAGGCTGGCTACACCTTC. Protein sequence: CASSQGGGEAGYTF.

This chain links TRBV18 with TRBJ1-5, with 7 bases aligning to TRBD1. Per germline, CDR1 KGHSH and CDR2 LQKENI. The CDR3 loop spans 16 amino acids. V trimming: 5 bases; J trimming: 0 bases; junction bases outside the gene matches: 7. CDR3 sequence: CASSTRTGFSNQPQHF. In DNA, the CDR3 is TGTGCCAGCTCAACAAGGACAGGTTTTAGCAATCAGCCCCAGCATTTT.

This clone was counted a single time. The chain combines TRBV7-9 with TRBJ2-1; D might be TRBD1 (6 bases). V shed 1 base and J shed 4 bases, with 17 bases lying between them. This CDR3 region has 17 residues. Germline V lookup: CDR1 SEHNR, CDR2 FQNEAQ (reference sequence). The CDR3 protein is CASSLVGIPRGYNEQFF. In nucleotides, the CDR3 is TGTGCCAGCAGCTTAGTAGGTATCCCAAGGGGGTACAATGAGCAGTTCTTC.